The rows below give T cell receptor beta chains drawn from one sample of a study of T cell responses to AZD1222 COVID-19 vaccine. Using immunoSEQ multiplex PCR, the repertoire was profiled, and TCRdb retains in-frame clones only, with some absent. The sample has approximately 82,000 clones; about 94% are singletons. Sample: peripheral blood, taken 28 days after the second AZD1222 dose. The receptor set was obtained from an adult who received the AZD1222 COVID-19 vaccine. Both conserved end residues are part of each CDR3. D genes are given only for firm matches. The size entry is marked missing in some rows and otherwise reads once, few, many or a size class.

cdr3_aa,cdr3_nt,j_call,d_call,v_call,clone_size
CASSSGGREQYF,TGTGCCAGCAGCTCAGGGGGCCGGGAGCAGTACTTC,TRBJ2-7,TRBD1,TRBV6-5,.
CASSSGDQPQHF,TGTGCCAGCAGTTCCGGGGATCAGCCCCAGCATTTT,TRBJ1-5,.,TRBV6-2/TRBV6-3,few
CAWSGPGHKDTEAFF,TGTGCCTGGAGCGGGCCCGGACACAAAGACACTGAAGCTTTCTTT,TRBJ1-1,.,TRBV30,.
CASSYLAGQAGNTIYF,TGTGCCAGCAGTTACCTCGCAGGACAGGCAGGAAACACCATATATTTT,TRBJ1-3,TRBD1,TRBV6-5,once
CASSQEGQGVASETEAFF,TGTGCCAGCAGCCAAGAGGGCCAGGGGGTAGCATCTGAGACTGAAGCTTTCTTT,TRBJ1-1,TRBD1,TRBV3-1/TRBV3-2,.
CASSRALGLPTPSSSYNSPLHF,TGTGCCAGCAGCCGTGCCCTAGGGCTCCCCACTCCCTCAAGCTCCTATAATTCACCCCTCCACTTT,TRBJ1-6,.,TRBV7-8,.
CASTTGQGSYNEQFF,TGTGCATCAACTACAGGGCAGGGTTCCTACAATGAGCAGTTCTTC,TRBJ2-1,.,TRBV19,.
CASSLTPGTGGEKLFF,TGTGCCAGCAGCCTTACTCCCGGGACAGGGGGTGAAAAACTGTTTTTT,TRBJ1-4,TRBD1,TRBV7-2,.
CRGGTGETQYF,TGCAGGGGGGGGACGGGAGAGACCCAGTACTTC,TRBJ2-5,TRBD2,TRBV20-1,.
CASSPRDRTGKEKLFF,TGTGCCAGCAGCCCGCGGGACAGGACTGGGAAAGAAAAACTGTTTTTT,TRBJ1-4,TRBD1,TRBV28,.
CASSLVFNTEAFF,TGTGCCAGCAGCTTAGTTTTTAACACTGAAGCTTTCTTT,TRBJ1-1,.,TRBV11-3,once
CASSLGTGGPDQPQHF,TGTGCCAGCAGCTTGGGGACGGGGGGGCCGGATCAGCCCCAGCATTTT,TRBJ1-5,.,TRBV11-1,.
CASSLLGGLGTEAFF,TGTGCCAGCAGCTTACTGGGGGGGCTGGGCACTGAAGCTTTCTTT,TRBJ1-1,.,TRBV7-9,.
CASSMGGLYGYTF,TGTGCCAGTAGCATGGGCGGCCTCTATGGCTACACCTTC,TRBJ1-2,.,TRBV19,.
CASSLNRNNQPQHF,TGTGCCAGCAGTTTAAACAGGAACAATCAGCCCCAGCATTTT,TRBJ1-5,.,TRBV28,.
CASSRTAVVQATTGEQYF,TGTGCCAGCAGCCGAACAGCGGTTGTCCAGGCAACTACTGGGGAGCAGTACTTC,TRBJ2-7,.,TRBV4-2,.
CAWSPNWNEQFF,TGTGCCTGGAGTCCAAACTGGAATGAGCAGTTCTTC,TRBJ2-1,.,TRBV30,.
CAWREPGQGSLLGGYTF,TGTGCCTGGAGGGAACCGGGACAGGGAAGTCTGTTAGGTGGCTACACCTTC,TRBJ1-2,TRBD1,TRBV30,.